The 4 T cell receptor beta chains given below trace back to one sample, sequenced in a study of blood T cells in healthy people across ages. Primers used in a second PCR of about 6 to 12 cycles were a sample-barcoded 5' primer and a J-beta primer mix. TCRdb reprocessed the 5' RACE reads via MiXCR and lists one record per CDR3 protein. Seen here are just over 800,000 distinct CDR3 sequences, under 80% observed once, and the top ten hold 28%. Sequencing was done on a sample of blood. The receptors stem from a man aged 25 to 40 in good health.

The chain couples TRBV29-1 to TRBJ2-7; 9 nucleotides agree with TRBD2. Losses at the gene ends were 6 bases for V and 7 bases for J; bases not matched to a gene: 13. The germline V gene encodes CDR1 SQVTM and CDR2 ANQGSEA. The CDR3 runs to 14 residues. CDR3 bases: TGCAGCGTAAGCGGGGGGACCTCCTATAATGAGCAGTACTTC. It yields the protein CSVSGGTSYNEQYF.

The chain combines TRBV7-2 with TRBJ2-4, with D perhaps being TRBD1 or TRBD2 (5 bases each). The germline CDR1 and CDR2 sequences are SGHTA and FQGNSA. Trimming pared 3 bases from V and 0 bases from J, leaving 18 bases between. The CDR3 covers 18 residues. The CDR3 spells CASSFSGSGTLAKNIQYF. The CDR3, as DNA: TGTGCCAGCAGCTTTTCAGGGTCGGGGACCTTAGCCAAAAACATTCAGTACTTC.

The chain employs TRBV5-1 and TRBJ2-1; D is unclear. The V end lost 7 bases, the J end lost 2 bases, and 16 bases lay between the germline ends. Germline CDR1 reads SGHRS; CDR2 reads YFSETQ. The CDR3 has 15 amino acids. The CDR3 coding sequence is TGCGCCAGCCGATCCTCGGACGGACCCTACAATGAGCAGTTCTTC. This gives the protein CASRSSDGPYNEQFF. The full variable domain, with the rest looked up from reference TRBV5-1 and TRBJ2-1, is KAGVTQTPRYLIKTRGQQVTLSCSPISGHRSVSWYQQTPGQGLQFLFEYFSETQRNKGNFPGRFSGRQFSNSRSEMNVSTLELGDSALYLCASRSSDGPYNEQFFGPGTRLTVL.

This clonotype was seen more than once but under ten times. This chain uses TRBV12-3 or TRBV12-4 with TRBJ1-4, with 9 bases that match TRBD1. After removal of 5 bases from V and 4 bases from J, the junction contained 5 bases not matched to a gene. This CDR3 has 15 residues. In nucleotides, the CDR3 is TGTGCCAGCAGTCAACGACAGGGGGTTAATGAAAAACTGTTTTTT. Translating gives CASSQRQGVNEKLFF.